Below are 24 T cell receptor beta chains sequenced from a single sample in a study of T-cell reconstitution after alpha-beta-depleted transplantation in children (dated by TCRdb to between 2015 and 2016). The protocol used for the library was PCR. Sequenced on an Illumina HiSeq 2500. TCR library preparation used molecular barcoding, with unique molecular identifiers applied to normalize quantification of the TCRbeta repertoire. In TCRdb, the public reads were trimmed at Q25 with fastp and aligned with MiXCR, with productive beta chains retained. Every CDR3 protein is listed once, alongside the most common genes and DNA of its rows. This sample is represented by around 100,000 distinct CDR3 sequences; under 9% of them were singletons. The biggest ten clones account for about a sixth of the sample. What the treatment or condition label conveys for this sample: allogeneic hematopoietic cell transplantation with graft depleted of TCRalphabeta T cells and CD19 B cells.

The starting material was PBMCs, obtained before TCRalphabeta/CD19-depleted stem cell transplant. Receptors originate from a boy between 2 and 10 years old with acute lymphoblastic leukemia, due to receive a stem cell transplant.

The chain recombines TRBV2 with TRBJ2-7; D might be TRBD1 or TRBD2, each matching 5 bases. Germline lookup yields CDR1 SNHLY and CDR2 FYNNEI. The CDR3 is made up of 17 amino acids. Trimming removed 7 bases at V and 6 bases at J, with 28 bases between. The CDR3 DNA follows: TGTGCCAGCACCGACCCCGGGACGAATAGGCTCGGGCGCGAGCAGTACTTC. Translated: CASTDPGTNRLGREQYF.

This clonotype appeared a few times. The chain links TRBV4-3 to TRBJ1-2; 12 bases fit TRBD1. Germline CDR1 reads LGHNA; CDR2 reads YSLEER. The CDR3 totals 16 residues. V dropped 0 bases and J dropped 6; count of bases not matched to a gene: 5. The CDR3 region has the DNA TGCGCCAGCAGCCAAGATCTGGGGACAGGGGGCGATGGCTACACCTTC. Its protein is CASSQDLGTGGDGYTF.

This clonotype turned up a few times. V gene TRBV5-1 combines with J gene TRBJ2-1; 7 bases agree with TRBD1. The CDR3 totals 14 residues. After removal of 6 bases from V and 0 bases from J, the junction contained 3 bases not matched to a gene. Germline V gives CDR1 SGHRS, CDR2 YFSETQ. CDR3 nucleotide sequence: TGCGCCAGCACCGGGACAGACTCCTACAATGAGCAGTTCTTC. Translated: CASTGTDSYNEQFF.

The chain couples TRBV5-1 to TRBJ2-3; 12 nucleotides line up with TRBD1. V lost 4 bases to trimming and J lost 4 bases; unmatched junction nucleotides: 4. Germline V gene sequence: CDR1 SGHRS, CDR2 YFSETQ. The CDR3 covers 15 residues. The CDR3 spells CASSRGTGGADTQYF. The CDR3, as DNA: TGCGCCAGCAGCCGCGGGACAGGGGGCGCAGATACGCAGTATTTT.

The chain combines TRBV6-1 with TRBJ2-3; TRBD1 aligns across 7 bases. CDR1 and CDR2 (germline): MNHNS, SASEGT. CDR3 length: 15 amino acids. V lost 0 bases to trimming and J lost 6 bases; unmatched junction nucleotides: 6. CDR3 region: CASSEASGQVDTQYF. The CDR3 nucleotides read TGTGCCAGCAGTGAAGCGTCAGGACAGGTCGATACGCAGTATTTT.

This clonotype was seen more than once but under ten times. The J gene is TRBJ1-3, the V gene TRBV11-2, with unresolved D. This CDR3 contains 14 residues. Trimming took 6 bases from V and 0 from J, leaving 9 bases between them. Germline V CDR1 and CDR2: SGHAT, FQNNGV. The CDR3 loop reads CASSGTNSGNTIYF. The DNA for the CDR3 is TGTGCCAGCAGTGGTACCAACTCTGGAAACACCATATATTTT.

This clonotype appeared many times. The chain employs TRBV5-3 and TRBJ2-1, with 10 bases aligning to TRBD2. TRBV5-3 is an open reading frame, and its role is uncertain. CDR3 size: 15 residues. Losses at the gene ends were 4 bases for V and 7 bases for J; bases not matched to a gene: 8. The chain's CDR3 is CARSEVAGGRNEQFF. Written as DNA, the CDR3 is TGTGCCAGAAGCGAAGTAGCGGGGGGTCGAAATGAGCAGTTCTTC.

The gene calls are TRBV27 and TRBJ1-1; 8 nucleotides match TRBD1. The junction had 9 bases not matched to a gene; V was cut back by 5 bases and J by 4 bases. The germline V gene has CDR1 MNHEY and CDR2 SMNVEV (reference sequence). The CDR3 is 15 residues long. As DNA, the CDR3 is TGTGCCAGCAGTCCGTCGACAGGGGTCGTCACTGAAGCTTTCTTT. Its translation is CASSPSTGVVTEAFF.

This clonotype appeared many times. CDR3 residues: CASSGVTTDTQYF. CDR3 nucleotides: TGTGCCAGCAGTGGGGTTACGACAGATACGCAGTATTTT. The rearrangement uses TRBV2 and TRBJ2-3, with no clear D. This CDR3 is 13 amino acids long. V was trimmed by 4 bases and J by 3 bases, leaving 8 bases between them. Germline values: CDR1 SNHLY, CDR2 FYNNEI. Variable domain in full (rest from reference TRBV2 and TRBJ2-3): EPEVTQTPSHQVTQMGQEVILRCVPISNHLYFYWYRQILGQKVEFLVSFYNNEISEKSEIFDDQFSVERPDGSNFTLKIRSTKLEDSAMYFCASSGVTTDTQYFGPGTRLTVL.

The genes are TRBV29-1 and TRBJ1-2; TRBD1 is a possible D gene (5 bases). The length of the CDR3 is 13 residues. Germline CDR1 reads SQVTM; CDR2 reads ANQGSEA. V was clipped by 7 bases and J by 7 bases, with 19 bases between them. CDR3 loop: CSAGTSPGSGYTF. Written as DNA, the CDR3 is TGCAGCGCGGGGACGTCCCCGGGATCTGGCTACACCTTC. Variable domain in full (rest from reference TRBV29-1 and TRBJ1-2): SAVISQKPSRDICQRGTSLTIQCQVDSQVTMMFWYRQQPGQSLTLIATANQGSEATYESGFVIDKFPISRPNLTFSTLTVSNMSPEDSSIYLCSAGTSPGSGYTFGSGTRLTVV.

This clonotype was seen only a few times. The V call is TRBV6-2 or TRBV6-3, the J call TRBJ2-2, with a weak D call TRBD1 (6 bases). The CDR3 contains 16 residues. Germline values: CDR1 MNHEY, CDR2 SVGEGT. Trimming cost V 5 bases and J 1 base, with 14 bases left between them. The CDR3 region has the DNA TGTGCCAGCAGTGACAGGACAGCTCAGAACACCGGGGAGCTGTTTTTT. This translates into CASSDRTAQNTGELFF.

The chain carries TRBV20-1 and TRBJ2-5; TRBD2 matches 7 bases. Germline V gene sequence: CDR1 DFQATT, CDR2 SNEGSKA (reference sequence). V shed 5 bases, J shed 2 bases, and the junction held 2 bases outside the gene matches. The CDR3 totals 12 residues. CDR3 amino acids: CSAWRGQETQYF. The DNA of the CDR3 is TGCAGTGCTTGGCGGGGGCAAGAGACCCAGTACTTC.

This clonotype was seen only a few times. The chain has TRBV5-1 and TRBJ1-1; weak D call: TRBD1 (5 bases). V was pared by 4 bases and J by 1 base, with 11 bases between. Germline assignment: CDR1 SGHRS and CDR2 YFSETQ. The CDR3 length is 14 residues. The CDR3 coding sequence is TGCGCCAGCAGCCCTACCACAGGGAACACTGAAGCTTTCTTT. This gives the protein CASSPTTGNTEAFF.

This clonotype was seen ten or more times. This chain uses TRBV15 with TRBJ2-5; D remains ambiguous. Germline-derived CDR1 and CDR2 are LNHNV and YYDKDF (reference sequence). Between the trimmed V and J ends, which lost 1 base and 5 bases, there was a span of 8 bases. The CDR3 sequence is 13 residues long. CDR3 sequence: CATSRGESETQYF. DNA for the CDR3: TGTGCCACCAGCAGAGGCGAGAGCGAGACCCAGTACTTC.

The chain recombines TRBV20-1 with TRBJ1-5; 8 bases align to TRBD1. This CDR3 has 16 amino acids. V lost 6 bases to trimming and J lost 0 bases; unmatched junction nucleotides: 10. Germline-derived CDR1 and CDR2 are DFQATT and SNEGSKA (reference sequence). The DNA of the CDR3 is TGCAGTGCCCACGACAGGGGTCCCTATAGCAATCAGCCCCAGCATTTT. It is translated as CSAHDRGPYSNQPQHF.

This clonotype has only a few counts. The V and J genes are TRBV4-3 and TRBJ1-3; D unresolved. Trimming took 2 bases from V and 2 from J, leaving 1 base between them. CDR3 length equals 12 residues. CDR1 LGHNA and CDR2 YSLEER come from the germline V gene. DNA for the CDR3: TGCGCCAGCAGCCAAACTGGAAACACCATATATTTT. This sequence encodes CASSQTGNTIYF.

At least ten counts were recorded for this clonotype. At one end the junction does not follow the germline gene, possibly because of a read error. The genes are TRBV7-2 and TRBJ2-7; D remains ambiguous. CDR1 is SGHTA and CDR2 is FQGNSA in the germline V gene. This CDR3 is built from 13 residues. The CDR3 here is CASSQPPAYGMLF. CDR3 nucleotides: TGTGCCAGCAGCCAACCTCCGGCATACGGAATGCTCTTC.

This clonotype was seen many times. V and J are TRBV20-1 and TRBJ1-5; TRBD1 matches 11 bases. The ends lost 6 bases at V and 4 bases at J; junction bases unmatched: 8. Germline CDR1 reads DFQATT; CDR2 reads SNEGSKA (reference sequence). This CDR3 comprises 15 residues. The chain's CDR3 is CSAPGTGGNNQPQHF. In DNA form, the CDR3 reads TGCAGTGCCCCCGGGACAGGGGGTAATAATCAGCCCCAGCATTTT.

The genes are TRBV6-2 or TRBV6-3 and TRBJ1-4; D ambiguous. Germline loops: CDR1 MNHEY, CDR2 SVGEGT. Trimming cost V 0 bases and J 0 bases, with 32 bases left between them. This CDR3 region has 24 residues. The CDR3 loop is CASSYSTPTPSERRPTATNEKLFF. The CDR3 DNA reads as TGTGCCAGCAGTTACTCGACTCCAACCCCCAGCGAACGACGACCAACTGCAACTAATGAAAAACTGTTTTTT.

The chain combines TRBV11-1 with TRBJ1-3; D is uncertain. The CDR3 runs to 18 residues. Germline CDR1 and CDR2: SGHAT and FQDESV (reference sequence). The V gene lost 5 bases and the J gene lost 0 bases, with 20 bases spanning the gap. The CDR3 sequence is CASSPWGGKDRSGNTIYF. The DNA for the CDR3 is TGTGCCAGCAGCCCCTGGGGTGGGAAGGACCGCTCTGGAAACACCATATATTTT.

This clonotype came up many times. The CDR3 spells CASSQGPRSGNTIYF. The CDR3 nucleotides are TGTGCCAGCAGCCAAGGACCCCGCTCTGGAAACACCATATATTTT. The V gene is TRBV3-1, the J gene TRBJ1-3; the D is unclear. Trimming took off 1 base at V and 0 bases at J, with 7 bases between the two ends. Per germline, CDR1 LGHDT and CDR2 YNNKEL (reference sequence). This CDR3 is 15 amino acids long.

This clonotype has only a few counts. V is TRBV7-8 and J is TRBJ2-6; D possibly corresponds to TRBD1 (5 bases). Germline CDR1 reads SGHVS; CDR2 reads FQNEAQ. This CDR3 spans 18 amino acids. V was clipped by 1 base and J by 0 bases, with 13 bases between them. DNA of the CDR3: TGTGCCAGCAGCTTAGGAGAGACAGTGGCCTCTGGGGCCAACGTCCTGACTTTC. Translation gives CASSLGETVASGANVLTF.

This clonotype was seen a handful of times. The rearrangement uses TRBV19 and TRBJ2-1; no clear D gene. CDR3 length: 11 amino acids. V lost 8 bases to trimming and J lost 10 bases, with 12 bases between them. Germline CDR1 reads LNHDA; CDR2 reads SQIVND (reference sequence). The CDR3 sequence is CASRTAIEQFF. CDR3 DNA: TGTGCCAGTCGGACGGCCATCGAGCAGTTCTTC.

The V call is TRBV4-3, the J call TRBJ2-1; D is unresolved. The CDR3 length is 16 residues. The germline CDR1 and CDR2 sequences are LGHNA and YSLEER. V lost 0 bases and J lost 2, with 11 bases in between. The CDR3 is CASSQDTQQPYNEQFF. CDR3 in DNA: TGCGCCAGCAGCCAAGATACCCAGCAGCCCTACAATGAGCAGTTCTTC.